This T cell receptor beta chain was identified in a study of blood T cell repertoires in COVID-19. Study-level background: COVID-19 samples, acute and convalescent, were from the United States, Italy and Spain. PBMCs, B-cell-depleted T cells, or T cells were the source of the cDNA or gDNA that made up the material.

Turning to this clone: This sample includes further DNA sequences coding for the same CDR3.

In the authors' methods: Amplification from reference gene primers served as the basis for estimated nucleated cell counts. Assay used: immunoSEQ multiplex PCR; TCRdb lists only in-frame clones, some missing. Clone size and V and J calls were adopted from that table, with D and trimming inferred from the DNA. The sample lists roughly 260,000 clones; less than 85% were seen once. The receptor comes from a woman older than 75 with active or convalescent COVID-19. Sequencing input: peripheral blood.

CDR3 sequence reads: CASIRDRGETQYF. The CDR3 DNA reads TGTGCCAGCATCCGGGACAGGGGGGAGACCCAGTACTTC. The genes are TRBV2 and TRBJ2-5, with 11 bases aligning to TRBD1. The length of the CDR3 is 13 residues. Per germline, CDR1 SNHLY and CDR2 FYNNEI. V trimming: 7 bases; J trimming: 5 bases; junction bases outside the gene matches: 3.